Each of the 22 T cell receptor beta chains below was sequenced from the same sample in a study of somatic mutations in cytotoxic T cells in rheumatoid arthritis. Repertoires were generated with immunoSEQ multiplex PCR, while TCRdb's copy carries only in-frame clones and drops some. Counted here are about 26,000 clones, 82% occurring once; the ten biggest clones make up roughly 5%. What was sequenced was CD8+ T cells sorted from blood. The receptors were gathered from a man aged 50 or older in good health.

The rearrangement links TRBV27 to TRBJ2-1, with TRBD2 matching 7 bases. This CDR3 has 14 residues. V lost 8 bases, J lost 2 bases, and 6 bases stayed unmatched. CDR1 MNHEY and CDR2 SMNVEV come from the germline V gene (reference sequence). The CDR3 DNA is TGTGCCAGCGGATTAGCGGGCCCCTACAATGAGCAGTTCTTC. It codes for CASGLAGPYNEQFF.

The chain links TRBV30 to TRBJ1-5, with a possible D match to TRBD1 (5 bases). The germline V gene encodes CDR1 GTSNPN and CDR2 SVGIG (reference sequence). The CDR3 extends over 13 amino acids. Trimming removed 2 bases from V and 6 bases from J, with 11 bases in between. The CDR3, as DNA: TGTGCCTGGAGTCCCGGGGGAGGTCAGCCCCAGCATTTT. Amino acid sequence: CAWSPGGGQPQHF.

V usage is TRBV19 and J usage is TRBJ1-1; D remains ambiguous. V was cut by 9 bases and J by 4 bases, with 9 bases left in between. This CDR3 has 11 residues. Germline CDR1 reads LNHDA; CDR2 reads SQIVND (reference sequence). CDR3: CASVTSTEAFF. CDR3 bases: TGTGCCAGCGTAACTTCCACTGAAGCTTTCTTT.

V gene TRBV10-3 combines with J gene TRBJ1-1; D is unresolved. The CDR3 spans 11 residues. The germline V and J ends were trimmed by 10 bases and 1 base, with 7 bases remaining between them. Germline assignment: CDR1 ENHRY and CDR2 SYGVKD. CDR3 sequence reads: CATRENTEAFF. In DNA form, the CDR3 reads TGTGCCACCCGTGAGAACACTGAAGCTTTCTTT.

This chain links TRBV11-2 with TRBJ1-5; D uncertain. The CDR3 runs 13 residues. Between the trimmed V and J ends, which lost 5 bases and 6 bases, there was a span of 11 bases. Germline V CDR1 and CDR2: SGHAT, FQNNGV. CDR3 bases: TGTGCCAGCAGCAGAGTTCCTGGTCAGCCCCAGCATTTT. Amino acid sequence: CASSRVPGQPQHF. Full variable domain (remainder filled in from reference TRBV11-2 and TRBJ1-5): EAGVAQSPRYKIIEKRQSVAFWCNPISGHATLYWYQQILGQGPKLLIQFQNNGVVDDSQLPKDRFSAERLKGVDSTLKIQPAKLEDSAVYLCASSRVPGQPQHFGDGTRLSIL.

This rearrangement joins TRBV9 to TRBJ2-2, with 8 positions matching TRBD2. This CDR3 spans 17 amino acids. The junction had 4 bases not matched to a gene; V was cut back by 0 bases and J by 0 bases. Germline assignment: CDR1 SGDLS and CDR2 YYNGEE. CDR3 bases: TGTGCCAGCAGCGTAGAGCGGGAGCGACCGAACACCGGGGAGCTGTTTTTT. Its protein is CASSVERERPNTGELFF.

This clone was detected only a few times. The DNA for the CDR3 is TGTGCCAGCAGTCCTTCGTTGGGGGGGAAGGGCTACGAGCAGTACTTC. The encoded protein is CASSPSLGGKGYEQYF. The genes are TRBV27 and TRBJ2-7; 7 bases line up with TRBD2. CDR1 is MNHEY, CDR2 SMNVEV, per germline (reference sequence). The CDR3 has 16 amino acids. V gave up 5 bases and J gave up 3 bases; unmatched junction bases: 13.

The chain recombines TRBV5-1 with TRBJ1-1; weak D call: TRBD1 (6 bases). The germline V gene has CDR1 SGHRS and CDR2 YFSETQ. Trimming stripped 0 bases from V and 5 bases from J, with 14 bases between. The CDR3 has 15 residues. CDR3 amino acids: CASSLGRIRGTEAFF. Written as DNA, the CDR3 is TGCGCCAGCAGCTTGGGAAGGATTAGGGGGACTGAAGCTTTCTTT.

The CDR3 loop is CASSESPTKYQETQYF. The DNA of the CDR3 is TGTGCCAGCAGTGAAAGTCCGACAAAGTATCAAGAGACCCAGTACTTC. The J gene is TRBJ2-5, the V gene TRBV6-1; D gene uncertain. This CDR3 is built from 16 residues. From germline, CDR1 is MNHNS and CDR2 SASEGT. V was pared by 2 bases and J by 2 bases, with 15 bases between.

CDR3 in amino acids: CASSFGGSGELFF. DNA for the CDR3: TGTGCCAGCAGCTTTGGCGGGAGCGGGGAGCTGTTTTTT. The chain recombines TRBV7-6 with TRBJ2-2; 7 bases align to TRBD2. Per the germline V gene, CDR1 is SGHVS and CDR2 is FNYEAQ. The CDR3 sequence is 13 residues long. Trimming took 3 bases from V and 7 from J; bases not matched to a gene: 2. The whole variable domain, filled in from reference TRBV7-6 and TRBJ2-2, reads GAGVSQSPRYKVTKRGQDVALRCDPISGHVSLYWYRQALGQGPEFLTYFNYEAQQDKSGLPNDRFSAERPEGSISTLTIQRTEQRDSAMYRCASSFGGSGELFFGEGSRLTVL.

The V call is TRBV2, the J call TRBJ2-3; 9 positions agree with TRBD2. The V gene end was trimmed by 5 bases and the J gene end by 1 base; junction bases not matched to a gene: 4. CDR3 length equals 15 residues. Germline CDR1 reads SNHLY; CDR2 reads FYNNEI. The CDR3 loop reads CASSRAGGRTDTQYF. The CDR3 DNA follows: TGTGCCAGCAGTAGGGCGGGAGGGCGCACAGATACGCAGTATTTT.

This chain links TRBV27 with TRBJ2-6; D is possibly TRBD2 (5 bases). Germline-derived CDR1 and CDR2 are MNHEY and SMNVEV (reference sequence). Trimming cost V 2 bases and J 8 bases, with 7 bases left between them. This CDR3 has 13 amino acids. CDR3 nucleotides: TGTGCCAGCAGTTTACGAGGGTCCAACGTCCTGACTTTC. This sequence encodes CASSLRGSNVLTF.

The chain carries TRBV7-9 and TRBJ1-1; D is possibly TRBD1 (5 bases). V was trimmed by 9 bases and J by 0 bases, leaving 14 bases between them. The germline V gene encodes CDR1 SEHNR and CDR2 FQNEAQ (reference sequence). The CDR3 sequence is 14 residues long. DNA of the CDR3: TGTGCCAGTAGGTCAGGGAGTATGAACACTGAAGCTTTCTTT. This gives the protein CASRSGSMNTEAFF.

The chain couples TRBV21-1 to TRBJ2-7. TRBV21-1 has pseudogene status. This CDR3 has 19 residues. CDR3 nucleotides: TGTGCCAGCAGCACTACCACAGAGTCACCATGTTGGGACTCCTACGAGCAGTACTTC. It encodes CASSTTTESPCWDSYEQYF.

CDR3 sequence: CASSERLGQGSYEQYF. CDR3 bases: TGTGCCAGCAGTGAGAGACTGGGACAGGGATCCTACGAGCAGTACTTC. The chain is built from TRBV2 and TRBJ2-7; the match to TRBD1 covers 9 bases. The germline V gene has CDR1 SNHLY and CDR2 FYNNEI. After removal of 3 bases from V and 1 base from J, the junction contained 7 bases not matched to a gene. CDR3 length: 16 residues.

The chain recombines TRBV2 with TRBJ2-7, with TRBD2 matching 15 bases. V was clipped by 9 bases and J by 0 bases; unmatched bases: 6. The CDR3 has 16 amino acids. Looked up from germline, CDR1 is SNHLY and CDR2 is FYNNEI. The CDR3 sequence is CARTGLAGGSSYEQYF. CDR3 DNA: TGTGCCAGAACGGGACTAGCGGGAGGCAGCTCCTACGAGCAGTACTTC.

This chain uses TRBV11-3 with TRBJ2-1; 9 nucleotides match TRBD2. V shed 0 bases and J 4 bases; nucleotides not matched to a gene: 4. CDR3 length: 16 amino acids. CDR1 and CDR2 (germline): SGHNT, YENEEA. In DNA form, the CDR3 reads TGTGCCAGCAGCTTAGATGGGCTAGCGGGGTACAATGAGCAGTTCTTC. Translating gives CASSLDGLAGYNEQFF.

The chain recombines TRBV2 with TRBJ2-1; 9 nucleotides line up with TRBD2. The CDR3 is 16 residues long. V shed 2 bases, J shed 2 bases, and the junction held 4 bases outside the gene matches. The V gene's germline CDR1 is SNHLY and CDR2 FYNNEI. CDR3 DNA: TGTGCCAGCAGTGAATTTCCTAGCGGGACCTACAATGAGCAGTTCTTC. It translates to CASSEFPSGTYNEQFF.

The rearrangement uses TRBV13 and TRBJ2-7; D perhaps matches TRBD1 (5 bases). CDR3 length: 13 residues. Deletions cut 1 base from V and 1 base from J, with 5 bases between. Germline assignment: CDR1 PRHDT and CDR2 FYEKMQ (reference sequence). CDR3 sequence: CASSLEGSYEQYF. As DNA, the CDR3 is TGTGCCAGCAGCTTAGAGGGGTCCTACGAGCAGTACTTC.

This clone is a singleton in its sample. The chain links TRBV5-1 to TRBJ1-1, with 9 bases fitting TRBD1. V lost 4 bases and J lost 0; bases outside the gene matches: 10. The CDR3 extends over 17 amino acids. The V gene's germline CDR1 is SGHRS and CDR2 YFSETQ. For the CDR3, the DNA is TGCGCCAGCAGCGCCTACTCGGGACAGGGCCTGAACACTGAAGCTTTCTTT. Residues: CASSAYSGQGLNTEAFF.

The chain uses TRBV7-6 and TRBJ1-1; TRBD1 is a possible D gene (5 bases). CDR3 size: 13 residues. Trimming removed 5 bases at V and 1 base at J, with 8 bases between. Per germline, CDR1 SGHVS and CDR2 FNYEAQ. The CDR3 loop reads CASSPGQNTEAFF. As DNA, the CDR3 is TGTGCCAGCAGCCCTGGACAGAACACTGAAGCTTTCTTT.

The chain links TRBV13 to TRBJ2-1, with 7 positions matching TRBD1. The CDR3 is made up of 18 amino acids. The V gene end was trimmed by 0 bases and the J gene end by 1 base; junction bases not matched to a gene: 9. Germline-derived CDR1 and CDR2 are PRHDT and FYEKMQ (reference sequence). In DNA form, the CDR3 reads TGTGCCAGCAGCTTAGGAAGAGGGGACAGAGGTTCCTACAATGAGCAGTTCTTC. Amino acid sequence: CASSLGRGDRGSYNEQFF. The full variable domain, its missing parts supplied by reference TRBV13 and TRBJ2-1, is AAGVIQSPRHLIKEKRETATLKCYPIPRHDTVYWYQQGPGQDPQFLISFYEKMQSDKGSIPDRFSAQQFSDYHSELNMSSLELGDSALYFCASSLGRGDRGSYNEQFFGPGTRLTVL.